The next 14 T cell receptor beta chains were all read from a single sample in a study of T cell changes during pregnancy in multiple sclerosis. Measured with immunoSEQ multiplex PCR; TCRdb has only the in-frame clones, and not every one. Of under 50,000 clones in the sample, roughly 90% were seen once. Material: CD8+ T cells from peripheral blood mononuclear cells, obtained in the third trimester of pregnancy. These receptors were taken from a female donor with multiple sclerosis, enrolled in a pregnancy study.

J is TRBJ1-5 and V is TRBV19; D may be TRBD1 (6 bases). Trimming pared 0 bases from V and 2 bases from J, leaving 17 bases between. Per the germline V gene, CDR1 is LNHDA and CDR2 is SQIVND (reference sequence). The CDR3 contains 18 residues. This CDR3 reads CASSIDLLTGSRNQPQHF. CDR3 nucleotide sequence: TGTGCCAGTAGTATAGATCTCCTAACAGGGTCGCGCAATCAGCCCCAGCATTTT.

The genes are TRBV5-1 and TRBJ2-5, with no clear D. Trimming stripped 3 bases from V and 1 base from J, with 4 bases between. This CDR3 is 12 amino acids long. Germline V gene sequence: CDR1 SGHRS, CDR2 YFSETQ. The CDR3 sequence: CASSWAQETQYF. The CDR3 coding sequence is TGCGCCAGCAGCTGGGCCCAAGAGACCCAGTACTTC.

The V and J genes are TRBV6-5 and TRBJ2-7, with a weak D call TRBD1 (6 bases). Per the germline V gene, CDR1 is MNHEY and CDR2 is SVGAGI. Trimming took off 2 bases at V and 2 bases at J, with 7 bases between the two ends. This CDR3 has 13 amino acids. The CDR3 nucleotides are TGTGCCAGCAGTTACGGGGACACCTACGAGCAGTACTTC. Its translation is CASSYGDTYEQYF.

The chain joins TRBV9 to TRBJ1-1; tentative D call: TRBD1 (6 bases). This CDR3 comprises 15 residues. The germline V and J ends were trimmed by 0 bases and 1 base, with 10 bases remaining between them. Germline CDR1 SGDLS, CDR2 YYNGEE. The CDR3 here is CASSVAEGQNTEAFF. The CDR3 nucleotides are TGTGCCAGCAGCGTAGCCGAGGGACAGAACACTGAAGCTTTCTTT.

CDR3 coding DNA: TGTGCCAGCAGTATTCAGGGACTAGCGGGAGAAGATACGCAGTATTTT. This translates into CASSIQGLAGEDTQYF. The chain joins TRBV28 to TRBJ2-3, with 14 bases matching TRBD2. The CDR3 consists of 16 residues. V trimming: 5 bases; J trimming: 5 bases; junction bases outside the gene matches: 6. CDR1 and CDR2 (germline): MDHEN, SYDVKM.

The chain links TRBV9 to TRBJ1-1, with 12 bases fitting TRBD1. V shed 7 bases, J shed 5 bases, and the junction held 3 bases outside the gene matches. In germline, CDR1 is SGDLS, CDR2 YYNGEE. The CDR3 consists of 13 residues. The CDR3 DNA follows: TGTGCCAGCGGGACAGGGGGCGAAACTGAAGCTTTCTTT. Protein product: CASGTGGETEAFF.

The rearrangement links TRBV6-1 to TRBJ2-1; 9 bases fit TRBD2. The V gene end was trimmed by 7 bases and the J gene end by 5 bases; junction bases not matched to a gene: 3. The germline V gene has CDR1 MNHNS and CDR2 SASEGT. This CDR3 is 13 amino acids long. The CDR3 bases are TGTGCCAGCAACCTAGCGGGGAACAATGAGCAGTTCTTC. This encodes CASNLAGNNEQFF.

This clone was picked up a small number of times. This chain joins TRBV5-1 and TRBJ1-1; 9 nucleotides agree with TRBD1. V dropped 6 bases and J dropped 4; count of bases not matched to a gene: 10. This CDR3 has 15 residues. Germline V gives CDR1 SGHRS, CDR2 YFSETQ. CDR3 sequence reads: CASTFEGQGSTEAFF. The CDR3 nucleotides are TGCGCCAGCACGTTTGAAGGACAGGGGAGCACTGAAGCTTTCTTT. Full variable domain (missing parts from reference TRBV5-1 and TRBJ1-1): KAGVTQTPRYLIKTRGQQVTLSCSPISGHRSVSWYQQTPGQGLQFLFEYFSETQRNKGNFPGRFSGRQFSNSRSEMNVSTLELGDSALYLCASTFEGQGSTEAFFGQGTRLTVV.

The chain couples TRBV5-1 to TRBJ1-1, with D possibly matching TRBD1 (5 bases). CDR1 is SGHRS, CDR2 YFSETQ, per germline. The CDR3 sequence is 15 residues long. V lost 1 base and J 4 bases, leaving 14 bases between the germline ends. CDR3 nucleotide sequence: TGCGCCAGCAGCTTGTATTGGGGGGTGGGCACTGAAGCTTTCTTT. Translated, it gives CASSLYWGVGTEAFF. Using reference TRBV5-1 and TRBJ1-1 for the parts outside the CDR3, the full variable domain is KAGVTQTPRYLIKTRGQQVTLSCSPISGHRSVSWYQQTPGQGLQFLFEYFSETQRNKGNFPGRFSGRQFSNSRSEMNVSTLELGDSALYLCASSLYWGVGTEAFFGQGTRLTVV.

Comments on this clone: Mismatch with germline at one junction end may stem from a read error. The chain combines TRBV6-5 with TRBJ2-2; perhaps TRBD2 as D (5 bases). The CDR3 totals 14 residues. CDR1 MNHEY and CDR2 SVGAGI come from the germline V gene. CDR3 in amino acids: CASNSALVHRGAVF. CDR3 bases: TGTGCCAGCAACTCGGCCCTAGTACACCGGGGAGCTGTTTTT.

The V gene is TRBV13, the J gene TRBJ2-1; D uncertain. Germline CDR1 reads PRHDT; CDR2 reads FYEKMQ (reference sequence). The CDR3 runs to 12 residues. V dropped 5 bases and J dropped 2 bases, with 4 bases sitting between them. The DNA of the CDR3 is TGTGCCAGCAGCCTAACCTACAATGAGCAGTTCTTC. Protein: CASSLTYNEQFF. The full variable domain, with the rest looked up from reference TRBV13 and TRBJ2-1, is AAGVIQSPRHLIKEKRETATLKCYPIPRHDTVYWYQQGPGQDPQFLISFYEKMQSDKGSIPDRFSAQQFSDYHSELNMSSLELGDSALYFCASSLTYNEQFFGPGTRLTVL.

Regarding this clone: A clone one base away is much larger, so this may be a read error. This chain links TRBV4-2 with TRBJ2-7; D uncertain. Germline V gene sequence: CDR1 LGHNA, CDR2 YNFKEQ. This CDR3 has 15 amino acids. V was shortened by 1 base and J by 2 bases, with 12 bases between the two germline ends. The CDR3 sequence: CASSQGNSEAYEQYF. CDR3 coding DNA: TGTGCCAGCAGCCAAGGGAACAGTGAAGCCTACGAGCAGTACTTC.

The chain links TRBV9 to TRBJ2-1, with a weak D call TRBD2 (6 bases). The ends were cut back, 0 bases at V and 8 bases at J, with 6 bases in the middle. The CDR3 has 12 amino acids. CDR1 is SGDLS and CDR2 is YYNGEE in the germline V gene. The chain's CDR3 is CASSVGGDEQFF. In DNA form, the CDR3 reads TGTGCCAGCAGCGTAGGCGGGGATGAGCAGTTCTTC.

The gene calls are TRBV25-1 and TRBJ2-7, with D tentatively TRBD2 (5 bases). CDR1 and CDR2 from the germline V gene are MGHDK and SYGVNS. CDR3 length equals 13 residues. V gave up 1 base and J gave up 7 bases, with 11 bases separating them. As DNA, the CDR3 is TGTGCCAGCAGTGAATCGGACTGGCTTGAGCAGTACTTC. This translates into CASSESDWLEQYF.